A single sample gave rise to the 9 T cell receptor beta chains below, sequenced in a study of T cells in localized non-small cell lung cancer. The repertoire was sequenced with immunoSEQ multiplex PCR; TCRdb's copy has only in-frame clones and lacks some. Among around 70,000 clones listed, roughly 90% were seen once. This specimen was peripheral blood, taken before any cancer treatment. The receptors were sampled from a male donor older than 55 with stage III squamous cell lung carcinoma.

V usage is TRBV5-6 and J usage is TRBJ2-2; the D is unclear. The CDR3 extends over 15 amino acids. The V end was cut by 4 bases, the J end by 0 bases, with 10 bases between. Per germline, CDR1 SGHDT and CDR2 YYEEEE. The CDR3 coding sequence is TGTGCCAGCAGCCCAACCCAGACGAACACCGGGGAGCTGTTTTTT. It is translated as CASSPTQTNTGELFF.

The rearrangement joins TRBV10-3 to TRBJ1-5; D possibly corresponds to TRBD1 (6 bases). The CDR3 totals 15 residues. CDR1 and CDR2 from the germline V gene are ENHRY and SYGVKD. Trimming left V 2 bases short and J 4 bases short, with 12 bases between. The CDR3 is CAISESATGNQPQHF. DNA for the CDR3: TGTGCCATCAGTGAGAGCGCCACAGGGAATCAGCCCCAGCATTTT.

This clone was detected once. Here the CDR3 reads CSVEGSGGSTDTQYF. The CDR3 coding sequence is TGCAGCGTTGAAGGTAGCGGGGGTAGCACAGATACGCAGTATTTT. The chain is built from TRBV29-1 and TRBJ2-3; 9 nucleotides align to TRBD2. The CDR3 contains 15 residues. V lost 1 base to trimming and J lost 0 bases; unmatched junction nucleotides: 2. Germline assignment: CDR1 SQVTM and CDR2 ANQGSEA.

The chain has TRBV6-1 and TRBJ2-7; possible D gene TRBD1, 5 bases. The CDR3 contains 13 residues. Trimming left V 5 bases short and J 0 bases short, with 8 bases between. The germline CDR1 and CDR2 sequences are MNHNS and SASEGT. Here the CDR3 reads CASSWGFSYEQYF. DNA for the CDR3: TGTGCCAGCAGTTGGGGCTTCTCCTACGAGCAGTACTTC.

The chain employs TRBV5-6 and TRBJ1-2, with 7 bases lining up with TRBD1. Germline V gives CDR1 SGHDT, CDR2 YYEEEE. V was clipped by 0 bases and J by 7 bases; unmatched bases: 3. This CDR3 spans 13 amino acids. The chain's CDR3 is CASSLEGGSGYTF. In DNA form, the CDR3 reads TGTGCCAGCAGCTTGGAAGGGGGCAGTGGCTACACCTTC.

This clone is a singleton in its sample. The genes are TRBV6-6 and TRBJ1-6; no definite D call. V was clipped by 6 bases and J by 4 bases, with 10 bases between them. The CDR3 is made up of 14 amino acids. The germline gives CDR1 MNHNY, CDR2 SVGAGI (reference sequence). CDR3 nucleotide sequence: TGTGCCAGCAGAGAGTGGCAGTATAATTCACCCCTCCACTTT. Its protein is CASREWQYNSPLHF.

This chain connects TRBV13 to TRBJ1-5, with D unclear. The V end was cut by 1 base, the J end by 1 base, with 2 bases between. Germline V gene data show CDR1 as PRHDT and CDR2 as FYEKMQ (reference sequence). This CDR3 contains 13 residues. Here the CDR3 reads CASSLASNQPQHF. CDR3 sequence (DNA): TGTGCCAGCAGCTTAGCCAGCAATCAGCCCCAGCATTTT.

The chain links TRBV4-3 to TRBJ2-7; possibly TRBD1 or TRBD2 for D (5 bases each). Germline values: CDR1 LGHNA, CDR2 YSLEER. The CDR3 length is 13 residues. The ends were cut back, 0 bases at V and 6 bases at J, with 9 bases in the middle. The CDR3, as DNA: TGCGCCAGCAGCCAAGACTGGGGGAGCGAGCAGTACTTC. It codes for CASSQDWGSEQYF.

This chain uses TRBV28 with TRBJ2-7; 9 bases are a match to TRBD1. Germline-derived CDR1 and CDR2 are MDHEN and SYDVKM. Trimming at V came to 2 bases and at J to 3 bases, leaving 14 bases not matched to a gene. The CDR3 runs to 18 residues. In DNA, the CDR3 is TGTGCCAGCAGTTTAAAGCTCCTCGGGACAGGGATTGTCTACGAGCAGTACGTC. It yields the protein CASSLKLLGTGIVYEQYV.